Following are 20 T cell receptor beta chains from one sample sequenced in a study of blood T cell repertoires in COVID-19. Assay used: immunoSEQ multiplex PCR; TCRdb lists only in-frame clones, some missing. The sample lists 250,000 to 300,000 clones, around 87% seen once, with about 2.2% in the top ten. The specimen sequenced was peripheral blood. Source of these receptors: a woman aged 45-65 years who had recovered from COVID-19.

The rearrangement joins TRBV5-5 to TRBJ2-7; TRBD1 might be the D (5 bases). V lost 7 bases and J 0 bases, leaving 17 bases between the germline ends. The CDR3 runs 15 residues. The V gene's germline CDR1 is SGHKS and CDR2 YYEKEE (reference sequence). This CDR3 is CASQGDTVHSYEQYF. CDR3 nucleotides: TGTGCCAGCCAGGGTGATACAGTACACTCCTACGAGCAGTACTTC.

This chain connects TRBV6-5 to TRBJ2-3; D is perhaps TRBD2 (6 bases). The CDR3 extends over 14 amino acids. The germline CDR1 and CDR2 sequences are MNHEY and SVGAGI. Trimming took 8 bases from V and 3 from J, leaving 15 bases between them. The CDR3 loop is CASGRRAATDTQYF. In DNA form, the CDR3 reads TGTGCCAGCGGCAGGAGGGCCGCGACAGATACGCAGTATTTT.

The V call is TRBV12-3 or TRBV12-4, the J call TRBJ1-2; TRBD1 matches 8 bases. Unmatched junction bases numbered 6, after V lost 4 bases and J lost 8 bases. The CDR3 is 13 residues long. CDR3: CASSWTGFDGYTF. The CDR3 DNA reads TGTGCCAGCAGTTGGACAGGGTTTGACGGCTACACCTTC.

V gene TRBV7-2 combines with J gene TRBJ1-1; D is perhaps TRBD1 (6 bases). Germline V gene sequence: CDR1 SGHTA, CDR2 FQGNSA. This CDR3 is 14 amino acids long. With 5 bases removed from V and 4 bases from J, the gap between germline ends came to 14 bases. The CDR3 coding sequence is TGTGCCAGCAGCGCTCAGGGGCTCGGCACTGAAGCTTTCTTT. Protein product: CASSAQGLGTEAFF.

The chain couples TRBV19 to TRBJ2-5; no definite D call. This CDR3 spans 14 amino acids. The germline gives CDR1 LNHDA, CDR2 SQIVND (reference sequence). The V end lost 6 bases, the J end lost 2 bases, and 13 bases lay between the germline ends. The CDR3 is CASSDLPRQETQYF. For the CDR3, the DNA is TGTGCCAGTAGCGATCTCCCTAGACAAGAGACCCAGTACTTC. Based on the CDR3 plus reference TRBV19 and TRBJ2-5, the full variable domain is DGGITQSPKYLFRKEGQNVTLSCEQNLNHDAMYWYRQDPGQGLRLIYYSQIVNDFQKGDIAEGYSVSREKKESFPLTVTSAQKNPTAFYLCASSDLPRQETQYFGPGTRLLVL.

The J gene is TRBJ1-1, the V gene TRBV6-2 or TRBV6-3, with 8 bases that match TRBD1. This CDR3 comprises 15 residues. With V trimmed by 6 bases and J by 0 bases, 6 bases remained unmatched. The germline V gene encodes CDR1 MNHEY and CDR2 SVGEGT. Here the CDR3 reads CASSTPRGLNTEAFF. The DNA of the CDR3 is TGTGCCAGCAGCACACCCAGGGGGCTGAACACTGAAGCTTTCTTT.

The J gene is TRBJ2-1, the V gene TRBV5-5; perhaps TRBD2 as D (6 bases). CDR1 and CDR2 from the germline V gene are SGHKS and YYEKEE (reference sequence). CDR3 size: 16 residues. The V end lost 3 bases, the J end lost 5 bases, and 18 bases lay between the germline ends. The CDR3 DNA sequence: TGTGCCAGCAGCTCGAGGGAGGCTAGCGCGAACAATGAGCAGTTCTTC. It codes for CASSSREASANNEQFF.

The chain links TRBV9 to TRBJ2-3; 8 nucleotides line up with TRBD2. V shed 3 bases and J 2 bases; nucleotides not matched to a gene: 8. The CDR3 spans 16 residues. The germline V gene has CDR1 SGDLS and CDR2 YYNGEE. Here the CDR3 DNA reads TGTGCCAGCAGCGAGAGCGGGGGCGGAAACACAGATACGCAGTATTTT. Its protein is CASSESGGGNTDTQYF.

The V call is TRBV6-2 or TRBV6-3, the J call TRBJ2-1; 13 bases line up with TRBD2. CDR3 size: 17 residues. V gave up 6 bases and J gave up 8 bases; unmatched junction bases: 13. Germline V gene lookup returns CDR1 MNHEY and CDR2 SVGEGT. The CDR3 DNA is TGTGCCAGCAGCCCTCTTCAAGGACTAGCGGGAGCGCATGAGCAGTTCTTC. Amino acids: CASSPLQGLAGAHEQFF.

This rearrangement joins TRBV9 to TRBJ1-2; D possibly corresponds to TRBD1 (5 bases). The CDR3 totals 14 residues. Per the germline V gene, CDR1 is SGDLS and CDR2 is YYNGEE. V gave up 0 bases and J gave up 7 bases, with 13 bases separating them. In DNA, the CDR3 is TGTGCCAGCAGCGTAGGGACGGGACTTCCTGGCTACACCTTC. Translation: CASSVGTGLPGYTF.

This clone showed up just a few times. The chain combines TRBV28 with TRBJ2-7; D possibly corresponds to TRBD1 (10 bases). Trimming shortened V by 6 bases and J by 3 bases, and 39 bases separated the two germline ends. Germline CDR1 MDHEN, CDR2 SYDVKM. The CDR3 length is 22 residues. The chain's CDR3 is CASSRGTGVWISGSGRSYEQYF. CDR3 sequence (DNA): TGTGCCAGCAGCCGTGGGACAGGGGTTTGGATTAGCGGGAGCGGGCGTAGCTACGAGCAGTACTTC.

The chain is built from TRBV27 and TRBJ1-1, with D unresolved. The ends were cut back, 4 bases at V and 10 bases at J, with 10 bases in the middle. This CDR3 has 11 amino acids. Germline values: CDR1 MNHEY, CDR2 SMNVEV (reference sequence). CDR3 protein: CASSSSIRAFF. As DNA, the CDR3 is TGTGCCAGCAGTTCGTCAATTAGAGCTTTCTTT.

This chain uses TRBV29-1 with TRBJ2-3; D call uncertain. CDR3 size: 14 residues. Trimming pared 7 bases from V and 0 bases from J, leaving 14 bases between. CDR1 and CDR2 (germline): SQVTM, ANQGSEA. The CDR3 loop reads CSATTPASTDTQYF. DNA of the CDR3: TGCAGCGCTACTACCCCCGCTAGCACAGATACGCAGTATTTT.

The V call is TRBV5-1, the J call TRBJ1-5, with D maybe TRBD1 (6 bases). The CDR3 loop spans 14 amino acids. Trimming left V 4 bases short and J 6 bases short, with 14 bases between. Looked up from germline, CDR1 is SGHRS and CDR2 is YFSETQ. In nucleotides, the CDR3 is TGCGCCAGCAGCGAGTCAGGGGTCGGTCAGCCCCAGCATTTT. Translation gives CASSESGVGQPQHF. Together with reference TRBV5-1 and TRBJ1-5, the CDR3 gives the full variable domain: KAGVTQTPRYLIKTRGQQVTLSCSPISGHRSVSWYQQTPGQGLQFLFEYFSETQRNKGNFPGRFSGRQFSNSRSEMNVSTLELGDSALYLCASSESGVGQPQHFGDGTRLSIL.

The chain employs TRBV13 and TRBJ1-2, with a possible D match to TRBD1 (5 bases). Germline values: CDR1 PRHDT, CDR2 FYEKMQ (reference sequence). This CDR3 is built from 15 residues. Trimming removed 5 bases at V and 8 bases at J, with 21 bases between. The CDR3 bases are TGTGCCAGCAGCGCAAGGGACTCCCCATGGGGGGGCTACACCTTC. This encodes CASSARDSPWGGYTF.

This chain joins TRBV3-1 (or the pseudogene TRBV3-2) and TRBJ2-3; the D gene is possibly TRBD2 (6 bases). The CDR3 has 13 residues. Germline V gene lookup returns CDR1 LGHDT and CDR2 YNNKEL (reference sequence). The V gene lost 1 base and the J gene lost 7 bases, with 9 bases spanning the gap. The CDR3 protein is CASSQGRDYTQYF. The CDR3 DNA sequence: TGTGCCAGCAGCCAAGGGAGGGATTATACGCAGTATTTT.

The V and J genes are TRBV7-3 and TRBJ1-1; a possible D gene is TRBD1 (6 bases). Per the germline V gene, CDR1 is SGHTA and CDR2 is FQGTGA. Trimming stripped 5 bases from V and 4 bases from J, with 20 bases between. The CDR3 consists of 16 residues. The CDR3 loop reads CASSPTGGQGSTEAFF. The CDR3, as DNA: TGTGCCAGCAGCCCCACGGGCGGGCAGGGGAGCACTGAAGCTTTCTTT.

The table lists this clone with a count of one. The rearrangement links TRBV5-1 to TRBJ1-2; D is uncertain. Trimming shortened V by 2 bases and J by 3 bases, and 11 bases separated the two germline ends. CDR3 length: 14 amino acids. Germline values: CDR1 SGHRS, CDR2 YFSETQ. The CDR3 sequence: CASSFDWSDYGYTF. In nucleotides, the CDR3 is TGCGCCAGCAGCTTCGACTGGTCCGACTATGGCTACACCTTC.

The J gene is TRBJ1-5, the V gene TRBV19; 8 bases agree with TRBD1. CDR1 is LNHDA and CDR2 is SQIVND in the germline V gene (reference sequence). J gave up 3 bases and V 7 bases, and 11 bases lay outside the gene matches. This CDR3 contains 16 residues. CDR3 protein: CASTDARQGINQPQHF. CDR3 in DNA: TGTGCCAGTACCGATGCGAGACAGGGGATCAATCAGCCCCAGCATTTT.

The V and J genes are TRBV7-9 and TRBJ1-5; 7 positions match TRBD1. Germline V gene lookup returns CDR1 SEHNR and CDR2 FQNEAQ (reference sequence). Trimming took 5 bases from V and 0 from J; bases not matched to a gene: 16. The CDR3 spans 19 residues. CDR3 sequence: CASSPNPRDSLYSNQPQHF. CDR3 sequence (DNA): TGTGCCAGCAGCCCTAATCCTCGGGACAGCCTCTATAGCAATCAGCCCCAGCATTTT.